The present entry profiles one TCR beta chain with its context. Its target antigen remains unknown. The record has no base qualities; no much larger clone is one base away. The germline V gene yields LGHNA for CDR1 and YNFKEQ for CDR2. Counted from cysteine to phenylalanine, this CDR3 has 17 amino acids. This entry keeps only the CDR3 DNA: 51 bases, framed from base 1. Deletion took 4 bases off V and 5 bases off J, with a span of 21 bases between the germline ends. The sample belongs to a study of T-cell reconstitution after alpha-beta-depleted transplantation in children (dated by TCRdb to between 2015 and 2016). Study-level background: Using TCR repertoire profiling, the study followed T-cell immune reconstitution in a quantitative way in children after TCRalphabeta/CD19-depleted allogeneic hematopoietic cell transplantation.

Libraries were made using PCR. The instrument was an Illumina HiSeq 2500. TCR libraries were prepared with molecular barcoding, using unique molecular identifiers to normalize TCRbeta repertoire quantification. The raw public reads went through TCRdb reprocessing: fastp at Q25, MiXCR clone calling, in-frame beta chains kept. A single entry per CDR3 protein holds the most common genes and DNA from its merged rows. For this sample the table gives 230,000 or so distinct CDR3 sequences, of which over 9.5% were detected only once. The ten biggest clones cover about 4.9% of the sample. The sample consisted of PBMCs from the stem cell graft donor, taken from the stem cell graft. The sequence was collected from a human donor who donated a stem cell graft to a child with SCID. The sequence is built from TRBV4-2 and TRBJ2-4; the D segment could be TRBD2, given 5 matching bases. DNA sequence: TGTGCCAGCAGCCCCCCCGGGATCCGCGGTGGCCAAAACATTCAGTACTTC. Translated, it gives CASSPPGIRGGQNIQYF.